This T cell receptor (beta chain) stems from a study of CD8+ T cells in alopecia areata. Once RNA had been extracted, it was reverse transcribed into cDNA to act as the sequencing template. Sequencing was performed with immunoSEQ multiplex PCR; in TCRdb, only in-frame clones are kept and a portion is missing. This record lists under 350,000 clones, none seen once only, and the top ten clones contain about 1.1%. This clone was seen a few times. Its antigen is still unknown. The gene names given are mouse names. The CDR3 end falls 4 residues outside the read, so it is completed with the germline J gene. Trimming took 5 bases from V and 4 from J; bases not matched to a gene: 4. Germline V lookup: CDR1 FNHDT, CDR2 SITEND (reference sequence). The CDR3 length is 15 residues. Sorting relied on CD4, CD8alpha, NKG2D, NKG2ACE and other markers applied to pooled cutaneous lymph node cells. Findings and limits, study-wide: Relative to normal scalp, lesional scalp, especially alopecia totalis/universalis, showed higher clonality.

This clonotype was obtained from a C3H/HeJ mouse with alopecia areata. MHC haplotype of the mouse line: H2-k. The chain employs TRBV19 and TRBJ2-2; 11 bases agree with TRBD1. The sample comprised CD4+ T cells sorted from a lymph node. The CDR3 DNA, read in part, is TGTGCCAGCAGCCCGGACAGGGGGCGCACCGGG. Its translation: CASSPDRGRTG. The full CDR3 sequence reads CASSPDRGRTGQLYF.